This T cell receptor (beta chain) was sequenced during a study of T cell changes during pregnancy in multiple sclerosis. The repertoire was sequenced with immunoSEQ multiplex PCR; TCRdb's copy has only in-frame clones and lacks some. The sample has fewer than 40,000 clones, 90% seen once. This CDR3 is 16 amino acids long. With V trimmed by 2 bases and J by 4 bases, 5 bases remained unmatched. CDR1 and CDR2 from the germline V gene are MRHNA and SNTAGT. The origin of this receptor is a female donor with multiple sclerosis, enrolled in a pregnancy study. Specimen: CD8+ T cells from peripheral blood mononuclear cells, collected after pregnancy. This sequence joins TRBV6-4 and TRBJ2-3; 11 bases line up with TRBD2. The CDR3 is CASSDRALAGADTQYF. The CDR3 DNA sequence: TGTGCCAGCAGTGACCGGGCACTAGCGGGGGCAGATACGCAGTATTTT.